One and the same sample provided the 2 T cell receptor beta chains below, sequenced in a study of Tregs in tolerant kidney transplant recipients. TCRdb's table, derived via immunoSEQ multiplex PCR, lists solely in-frame clones and lacks some. The data show tens of thousands of clones, more than 90% seen once. What was sequenced was CD8+ T cells from blood. The receptors shown here come from a human donor in good health.

V is TRBV2 and J is TRBJ1-1, with D unresolved. CDR3 length: 10 amino acids. Germline assignment: CDR1 SNHLY and CDR2 FYNNEI. The V end was cut by 8 bases, the J end by 11 bases, with 12 bases between. The CDR3 is CASRGDGAFF. The DNA for the CDR3 is TGTGCCAGCCGAGGAGATGGGGCTTTCTTT.

V is TRBV19 and J is TRBJ1-2; no definite D call. Per germline, CDR1 LNHDA and CDR2 SQIVND (reference sequence). Trimming took off 3 bases at V and 4 bases at J, with 15 bases between the two ends. The CDR3 loop spans 15 amino acids. The DNA for the CDR3 is TGTGCCAGTAGTATTCGTCCAGCTACCCCCTATGGCTACACCTTC. Translating gives CASSIRPATPYGYTF.